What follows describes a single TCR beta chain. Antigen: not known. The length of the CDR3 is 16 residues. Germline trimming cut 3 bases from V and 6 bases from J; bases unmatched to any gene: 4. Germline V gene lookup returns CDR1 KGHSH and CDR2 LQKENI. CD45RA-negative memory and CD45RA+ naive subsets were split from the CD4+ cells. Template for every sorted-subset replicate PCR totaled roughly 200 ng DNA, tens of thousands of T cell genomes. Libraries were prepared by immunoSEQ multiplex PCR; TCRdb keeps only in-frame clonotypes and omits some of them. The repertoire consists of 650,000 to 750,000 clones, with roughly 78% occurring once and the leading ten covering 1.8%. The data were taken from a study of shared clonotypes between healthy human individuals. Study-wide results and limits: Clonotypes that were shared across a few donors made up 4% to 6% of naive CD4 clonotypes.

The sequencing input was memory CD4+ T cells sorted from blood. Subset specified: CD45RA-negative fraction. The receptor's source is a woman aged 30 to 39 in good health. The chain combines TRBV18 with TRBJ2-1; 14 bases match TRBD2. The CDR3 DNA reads TGTGCCAGCTCACCCCAGACTAGCGGGAGGGCCAATGAGCAGTTCTTC. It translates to CASSPQTSGRANEQFF.